This TCR beta chain was documented in a study of OX40 agonist ivuxolimab in advanced cancers. In terms of the full investigation: Ivuxolimab was a fully human IgG2 agonistic monoclonal antibody targeting the costimulatory receptor OX40 (CD134). Intravenous ivuxolimab was administered to patients every 2 weeks at six dose levels: 0.01, 0.1, 0.3, 1.5, 3 and 10 mg/kg. Among the roughly 50 dose-escalation patients, 19 had hepatocellular carcinoma, approximately 15 melanoma, 9 renal cell carcinoma and 9 head and neck cancer. A male proportion of under 85% and a mean age of about 60 years, ranging from about 23 to 79, were recorded for the dose-escalation cohort. Prior anti-PD-1, anti-PD-L1 or anti-CTLA-4 therapy was permitted, and approximately 40% of dose-escalation patients had received checkpoint inhibitors. Three dose-escalation patients achieved partial responses, one with hepatocellular carcinoma and two with cutaneous melanoma. The purpose of peripheral TCRbeta sequencing was to test whether ivuxolimab changed TCR sequence diversity and led to clonal T-cell expansion. The paper covers the monotherapy dose-escalation part of the phase I ivuxolimab trial, which included N of about 56 patients. Overall study outcomes, separate from this receptor: After ivuxolimab, expanded clones were on average more numerous among CD8+ T cells than among CD4+ T cells. At doses from 0.1 to 3.0 mg/kg, clonal expansion was seen in both CD4+ and CD8+ blood T cells between baseline and week 6. In the 0.1-3.0 mg/kg groups, partial responders had among the lowest normalized peripheral clonal expansion, particularly in CD8+ T cells. The antigen specificity of the clonally expanded peripheral T cells was not determined. Low levels of normalized T-cell clonal expansion were also seen in some nonresponding patients.

Reading the germline V gene (reference sequence) gives CDR1 PRHDT and CDR2 FYEKMQ. The CDR3 contains 14 residues, cysteine and phenylalanine counted. The kept DNA is CDR3 alone, 42 bases in frame from the first base. The junction shows trimming of 5 bases on V and 2 bases on J, plus 13 bases between the germline ends. Patients with autoimmune disease history or receiving systemic immunosuppression were excluded from the trial. Peripheral blood for TCR sequencing was drawn from every dose cohort at baseline, at cycle 4 day 1 and at cycle 7 day 1. Samples came from an open-label, multicenter, first-in-human phase I dose-escalation trial of ivuxolimab. The trial enrolled adults with locally advanced or metastatic head and neck squamous cell, hepatocellular, melanoma or renal cell carcinoma. Before TCR sequencing, CD4+ and CD8+ T cells were separately sorted from peripheral blood. In its sample, this clone was seen once. What this receptor recognizes is not known. Base qualities are not at hand, and no much larger clone is one base apart.

For sequencing of the TCRbeta CDR3 region, genomic DNA was extracted from the sorted cells. The immunoSEQ Assay was used to sequence the TCRbeta CDR3 regions. TCRdb took over this immuneACCESS table, retaining in-frame rearrangements with V and J assigned. Such tables are incomplete; in checked studies, under half of the missing clones stem from an unresolved V gene, and the remainder is unexplained. The sample includes around 74,000 clones, with 85% to 90% observed a single time. Approximately 2.3% of the sample goes to the ten largest clones. This specimen consisted of CD4+ or CD8+ T cells sorted from blood, obtained in a trial of the OX40 agonist ivuxolimab. The sequence is built from TRBV13 and TRBJ2-7; possibly the D gene is TRBD1, per 5 matching bases. This receptor was taken from an adult with an advanced solid tumor such as melanoma, head and neck, liver or kidney cancer. DNA sequence: TGTGCCAGCAGCGGCCCAGACAGTGCCTACGAGCAGTACTTC. Its product reads: CASSGPDSAYEQYF.